This TCR beta chain was identified during a study of blood T cell repertoires in COVID-19. In the study overall: Donors in the United States, Italy and Spain gave samples during acute or convalescent COVID-19. T cells, B-cell-depleted T cells, or PBMCs provided the cDNA or gDNA that served as material.

In the source study's methods: Reference gene primer amplification gave estimated nucleated cell counts. The repertoire was sequenced with immunoSEQ multiplex PCR; TCRdb's copy has only in-frame clones and lacks some. Clone size and the V and J calls come from that table; the DNA yielded D and trimming. The sample comprises more than 85,000 clones, 70% to 90% of which are singletons, and approximately 5% rests with the top ten. The sequence came from a man aged 70-80 years with acute or convalescent COVID-19. The sequencing sample was made of peripheral blood.

The DNA of the CDR3 is TGCGCCAGCAGCCCACAGGGGTCCTACAATGAGCAGTTCTTC. Protein product: CASSPQGSYNEQFF. V gene TRBV10-1 combines with J gene TRBJ2-1; 7 positions match TRBD1. Germline CDR1 reads WNHNN; CDR2 reads SYGVQD (reference sequence). V lost 6 bases, J lost 1 base, and 3 bases stayed unmatched. The CDR3 sequence is 14 residues long.